Listed here are 24 T cell receptor beta chains from one sample, sequenced in a study of tumor-infiltrating lymphocytes in primary liver carcinoma. TCR beta cDNA came from approximately 490 ng total RNA, primed with a constant-region primer. Employing slightly modified ARM-PCR, three nested multiplex PCR rounds were run, and these gave rise to the TCR beta libraries. Two initial PCR rounds of roughly 10 cycles each paired TRBV1-TRBV30 forward primers with a C-beta reverse primer. TCRdb processed the multiplex PCR reads anew with MiXCR; each CDR3 protein has one entry. This sample has approximately 330,000 distinct CDR3 sequences, with almost 65% found just once. Alongside blood RNA obtained from unsorted whole blood, germline DNA was also extracted. The sample was peripheral blood. All receptors derive from a man aged 35-49 years with primary liver carcinoma and hepatitis B virus infection.

With respect to this clonotype: A much larger clone sits a single nucleotide away, making a read error possible. This chain uses TRBV4-2 with TRBJ2-7; 11 bases are shared with TRBD2. The length of the CDR3 is 21 residues. Germline V gene data show CDR1 as LGHNA and CDR2 as YNFKEQ. V was pared by 0 bases and J by 0 bases, with 16 bases of the junction left unmatched. As DNA, the CDR3 is TGTGCCAGCAGCCAAGAATTGCTAGCGGGAGGAGGGAGAAGGAGCTCCTACGAGCAGTACTTC. Its translation is CASSQELLAGGGRRSSYEQYF.

Comments on this clonotype: This clone may be a read error of a much larger clone one base away. The chain joins TRBV10-3 to TRBJ2-7; D remains ambiguous. In germline, CDR1 is ENHRY, CDR2 SYGVKD. The CDR3 is 16 amino acids. In DNA, the CDR3 is TGTGCCATCAGTGAGTCGCAACCTCGTTCGTCCTACGAGGAGTACTTC. It specifies CAISESQPRSSYEEYF.

The chain combines TRBV11-2 with TRBJ2-3; weak D call: TRBD1 (6 bases). Between the trimmed V and J ends, which lost 3 bases and 4 bases, there was a span of 17 bases. Germline V gene lookup returns CDR1 SGHAT and CDR2 FQNNGV. The CDR3 totals 16 residues. The CDR3 DNA reads TGTGCCAGCAGCTTGGACAGCTGGGCCTTCGCAGATACGCAGTATTTT. This encodes CASSLDSWAFADTQYF.

At least ten counts were recorded for this clonotype. The chain carries TRBV6-2 or TRBV6-3 and TRBJ2-1, with D possibly being TRBD1 (5 bases). The V and J ends lost 0 bases and 0 bases respectively, with 9 bases between them. This CDR3 has 16 residues. CDR1 is MNHEY and CDR2 is SVGEGT in the germline V gene. Written as DNA, the CDR3 is TGTGCCAGCAGTTACTCGACAGTACGCTCCTACAATGAGCAGTTCTTC. Translated, it gives CASSYSTVRSYNEQFF.

Notes on this clonotype: Relative to the germline gene, one junction end is altered; a read error may explain this. V usage is TRBV6-6 and J usage is TRBJ2-1; 8 nucleotides line up with TRBD2. The germline CDR1 and CDR2 sequences are MNHNY and SVGAGI (reference sequence). The CDR3 extends over 12 amino acids. In DNA, the CDR3 is TGCGTCAGCAGTGACCTCGGGACTAGACAGTTCTTC. This codes for CVSSDLGTRQFF.

A word on this clonotype: This may come from a read error, since a much larger clone is one base off. This sequence joins TRBV5-5 and TRBJ2-7; D is undetermined. The germline gives CDR1 SGHKS, CDR2 YYEKEE (reference sequence). CDR3 size: 13 residues. The CDR3 DNA reads as TGTGCCAGCAGCTTGGGTCCTCGCGACGAGGAGTACTTC. Protein: CASSLGPRDEEYF.

This clonotype has at least ten counts. In DNA form, the CDR3 reads TGCGCCAGCAGCCAAGGGGCTAGCAGATTCACCGGGGAGCTGTTTTTT. The encoded protein is CASSQGASRFTGELFF. This chain uses TRBV4-3 with TRBJ2-2, with D perhaps matching TRBD2 (5 bases). This CDR3 has 16 amino acids. V was shortened by 1 base and J by 4 bases, with 13 bases between the two germline ends. Germline V gives CDR1 LGHNA, CDR2 YSLEER.

This clonotype came up many times. This chain connects TRBV6-5 to TRBJ2-3, with unresolved D. The V and J ends lost 7 bases and 5 bases respectively, with 7 bases between them. Germline V gives CDR1 MNHEY, CDR2 SVGAGI. CDR3 length: 11 amino acids. This chain's CDR3 is CASIWLDTQYF. DNA for the CDR3: TGTGCCAGCATCTGGCTAGATACGCAGTATTTT.

Notes on this clonotype: A much bigger clone sits one base away, suggesting this may be a read error. This rearrangement joins TRBV10-3 to TRBJ1-1; 7 positions match TRBD1. There are 11 residues in the CDR3. Germline trimming cut 11 bases from V and 11 bases from J; bases unmatched to any gene: 11. From germline, CDR1 is ENHRY and CDR2 SYGVKD. The CDR3 loop reads CAARQGPGAFF. CDR3 DNA sequence: TGTGCCGCCCGACAGGGCCCGGGGGCTTTCTTT.

Details on this clonotype: The junction shows a germline mismatch at one end, possibly a read error. The genes are TRBV11-2 and TRBJ2-5; the match to TRBD1 covers 9 bases. The CDR3 spans 16 residues. Germline V gene lookup returns CDR1 SGHAT and CDR2 FQNNGV. The CDR3 is CVSVIDWTGVGETQYF. In nucleotides, the CDR3 is TGTGTCAGCGTCATCGATTGGACAGGGGTCGGCGAGACCCAGTACTTC.

This clonotype was seen just once. This may stem from a read error, because a much larger clone lies one nucleotide away. The rearrangement uses TRBV6-5 and TRBJ2-7; TRBD1 matches at 8 bases. Looked up from germline, CDR1 is MNHEY and CDR2 is SVGAGI. V trimming: 6 bases; J trimming: 0 bases; junction bases outside the gene matches: 7. The CDR3 has 15 amino acids. The CDR3 spells CASSQGAAGSYEQYF. In nucleotides, the CDR3 is TGTGCCAGCAGCCAGGGGGCCGCAGGCTCCTACGAGCAGTACTTC.

With regard to this clonotype: Since a much larger clone is just one base distant, this may be a read error. The rearrangement links TRBV28 to TRBJ2-2; perhaps TRBD2 as D (5 bases). CDR3 length equals 15 residues. Germline V lookup: CDR1 MDHEN, CDR2 SYDVKM. Written as DNA, the CDR3 is TGTGCCAGCAGGTATACAGTGGAGAACACCGGGGAGCTGCTTTTT. It codes for CASRYTVENTGELLF.

This clonotype was recorded many times. The chain couples TRBV29-1 to TRBJ2-1, with 10 bases that match TRBD2. J was trimmed by 8 bases and V by 3 bases; bases with no gene match: 7. The CDR3 spans 14 residues. Germline CDR1 SQVTM, CDR2 ANQGSEA. The CDR3 DNA sequence: TGCAGCGTTGACGGGCTAGCGGGAGTTGATGAGCAGTTCTTC. Amino acid sequence: CSVDGLAGVDEQFF.

Details on this clonotype: This sequence may be a read error, since a much larger clone differs from it by one base. The chain joins TRBV6-5 to TRBJ2-5; TRBD2 matches 7 bases. This CDR3 is built from 11 residues. V lost 6 bases to trimming and J lost 9 bases; unmatched junction nucleotides: 4. Germline loops: CDR1 MNHEY, CDR2 SVGAGI. CDR3 loop: CASRGTNSQYF. The DNA of the CDR3 is TGTGCCAGCAGGGGGACTAATTCCCAGTACTTC.

Worth noting for this clonotype: A much bigger clone sits one base away, suggesting this may be a read error. The rearrangement joins TRBV12-3 or TRBV12-4 to TRBJ2-7; 7 bases line up with TRBD2. This CDR3 spans 14 amino acids. Trimming removed 3 bases from V and 6 bases from J; junction bases left unmatched: 8. The CDR3 DNA follows: TGTGCCAGCAGTTTCCGCGCCAGGGAGGGCGAGCAGTACTTC. This gives the protein CASSFRAREGEQYF.

For this clonotype: An end of the junction does not agree with germline; a read error may underlie this. The chain joins TRBV11-2 to TRBJ2-6; D is unclear. The germline V gene has CDR1 SGHAT and CDR2 FQNNGV. The CDR3 extends over 18 amino acids. CDR3 sequence (DNA): TGTGCCAACAGCCCCTCCCGGGCGACCTGGGGTGGGGCCAACGTCCTGACTTTC. Protein sequence: CANSPSRATWGGANVLTF.

A note on this clonotype: Being one base from a much bigger clone, this may be a read error. Here the CDR3 omits its conserved ending phenylalanine or tryptophan, so a read error is the likely source. The CDR3 region has the DNA TGTGCCAGCAGTTGGGGCAGGGAGACCCAGTACCTC. Translating gives CASSWGRETQYL. The rearrangement uses TRBV12-3 or TRBV12-4 and TRBJ2-5, with a weak D call TRBD1 (5 bases). The germline V and J ends were trimmed by 4 bases and 5 bases, with 8 bases remaining between them. This CDR3 contains 12 residues.

With respect to this clonotype: The junction departs from germline at one end; a sequencing error may be responsible. V gene TRBV11-3 combines with J gene TRBJ2-1; D is unclear. CDR3 length equals 13 residues. Per germline, CDR1 SGHNT and CDR2 YENEEA. The CDR3 nucleotides are TGTGCCAACAGCTTCTGTGTATGGAATGAGCAGTTCTTC. Its protein product is CANSFCVWNEQFF. The full variable domain, rest sourced from reference TRBV11-3 and TRBJ2-1, is EAGVVQSPRYKIIEKKQPVAFWCNPISGHNTLYWYLQNLGQGPELLIRYENEEAVDDSQLPKDRFSAERLKGVDSTLKIQPAELGDSAVYLCANSFCVWNEQFFGPGTRLTVL.

Details on this clonotype: Relative to the germline gene, one junction end is altered; a read error may explain this. The chain carries TRBV6-6 and TRBJ2-2, with D maybe TRBD1 (5 bases). There are 17 residues in the CDR3. Germline CDR1 is MNHNY and CDR2 is SVGAGI (reference sequence). The CDR3 DNA sequence: TGTGCCGGCAGTTACTTAGGGGCAGGGCAGGACACCGGGGAGCTGTTTTTT. It specifies CAGSYLGAGQDTGELFF.

As concerns this clonotype: With a much larger clone just one base away, this may be a read error. J is TRBJ2-1 and V is TRBV12-3 or TRBV12-4; D is perhaps TRBD1 (6 bases). The CDR3 totals 15 residues. The CDR3 reads CANSPDGQGYNEQFF. The CDR3 region has the DNA TGTGCCAACAGTCCGGACGGGCAGGGGTACAATGAGCAGTTCTTC.

Note on this clonotype: No conserved phenylalanine or tryptophan ends this CDR3, so it is likely a read error. V usage is TRBV29-1 and J usage is TRBJ2-5; D remains ambiguous. The CDR3 runs 11 residues. CDR1 and CDR2 from the germline V gene are SQVTM and ANQGSEA. The CDR3 reads CGVAQAETQYL. In DNA form, the CDR3 reads TGCGGCGTAGCCCAAGCGGAGACCCAGTACTTA.

The chain combines TRBV11-1 with TRBJ2-1; TRBD2 aligns across 7 bases. CDR3 length equals 14 residues. CDR1 and CDR2 from the germline V gene are SGHAT and FQDESV (reference sequence). V was clipped by 5 bases and J by 14 bases; unmatched bases: 15. The CDR3 protein is CASSRWGGRGEKFF. CDR3 nucleotides: TGTGCCAGCAGCCGATGGGGGGGTCGGGGTGAAAAGTTCTTC. Full variable domain (outside the CDR3, taken from reference TRBV11-1 and TRBJ2-1): EAEVAQSPRYKITEKSQAVAFWCDPISGHATLYWYRQILGQGPELLVQFQDESVVDDSQLPKDRFSAERLKGVDSTLKIQPAELGDSAMYLCASSRWGGRGEKFFGPGTRLTVL.

This clonotype was recorded only once. A clone one base away is much larger, so this may be a read error. The chain employs TRBV10-1 and TRBJ2-7, with D perhaps given as TRBD1 or TRBD2 (6 bases each). CDR1 and CDR2 (germline): WNHNN, SYGVQD (reference sequence). This CDR3 is built from 12 residues. Between the trimmed V and J ends, which lost 8 bases and 10 bases, there was a span of 18 bases. CDR3 coding DNA: TGCGCCAGCTCATGGCCCGGGGGCGACCAGTACTTC. Amino acid sequence: CASSWPGGDQYF.

This clonotype was counted at least ten times. The J gene is TRBJ2-4, the V gene TRBV29-1, with 7 bases aligning to TRBD1. The CDR3 loop spans 12 amino acids. With V trimmed by 7 bases and J by 4 bases, 4 bases remained unmatched. Germline CDR1 SQVTM, CDR2 ANQGSEA. CDR3 amino acids: CSGGQEKNIQYF. CDR3 bases: TGCAGCGGCGGACAGGAAAAAAACATTCAGTACTTC.